A single T cell receptor beta chain is shown here with its context. Sequenced by immunoSEQ multiplex PCR; TCRdb stores in-frame clones only, minus some. The table lists roughly 97,000 clones, approximately 90% of them singletons. This sample is drawn from a study of T cell changes during pregnancy in multiple sclerosis. The V and J ends lost 4 bases and 3 bases, in that order; junction bases with no gene match: 6. This CDR3 has 16 residues. The germline gives CDR1 SGHDT, CDR2 YYEEEE. This specimen was peripheral blood, taken in the second trimester of pregnancy. The chain carries TRBV5-6 and TRBJ2-3; 12 nucleotides line up with TRBD2. This receptor was obtained from a female donor in good health, enrolled as a control in a pregnancy study. This chain's CDR3 is CASSTSTSGRTDTQYF. The CDR3 DNA follows: TGTGCCAGCAGCACCTCGACTAGCGGGAGAACAGATACGCAGTATTTT.